The present entry profiles one T cell receptor (beta chain) with its context. Its specificity is unknown. The data were taken from a study of T cell responses to AZD1222 COVID-19 vaccine. Study conclusions and caveats: Donors, mostly white British, included more females; clonal diversity was possibly underestimated. Spike-specific TCR repertoires showed rising breadth and depth after two AZD1222 doses.

Germline-derived CDR1 and CDR2 are MNHNS and SASEGT. This CDR3 region has 20 residues. The V gene lost 0 bases and the J gene lost 0 bases, with 18 bases spanning the gap. Data came from immunoSEQ multiplex PCR; TCRdb stores just in-frame clones and leaves some out. The sample includes 150,000 to 200,000 clones, roughly nine tenths of them seen just once. This TCR was recovered from an adult in good health. Material: peripheral blood, obtained on day 0 of AZD1222 vaccination. The gene calls are TRBV6-1 and TRBJ1-6, with a weak D call TRBD1 (6 bases). Written as DNA, the CDR3 is TGTGCCAGCAGTGAAGCCTACAGGGTCAGGATAGACTCCTATAATTCACCCCTCCACTTT. The encoded protein is CASSEAYRVRIDSYNSPLHF.